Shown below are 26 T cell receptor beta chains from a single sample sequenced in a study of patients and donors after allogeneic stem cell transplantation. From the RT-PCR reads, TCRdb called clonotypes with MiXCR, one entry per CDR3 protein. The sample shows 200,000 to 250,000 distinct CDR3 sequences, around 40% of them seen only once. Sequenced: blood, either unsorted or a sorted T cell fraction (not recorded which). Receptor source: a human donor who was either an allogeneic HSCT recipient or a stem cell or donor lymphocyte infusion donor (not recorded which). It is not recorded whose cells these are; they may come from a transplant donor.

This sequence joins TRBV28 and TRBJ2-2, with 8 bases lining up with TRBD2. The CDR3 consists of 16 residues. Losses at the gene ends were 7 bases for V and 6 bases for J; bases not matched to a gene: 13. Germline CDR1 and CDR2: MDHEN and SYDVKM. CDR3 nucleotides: TGTGCCAGCACCTCGGGAGGGCCTCGGAGGGCCGGGGAGCTGTTTTTT. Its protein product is CASTSGGPRRAGELFF.

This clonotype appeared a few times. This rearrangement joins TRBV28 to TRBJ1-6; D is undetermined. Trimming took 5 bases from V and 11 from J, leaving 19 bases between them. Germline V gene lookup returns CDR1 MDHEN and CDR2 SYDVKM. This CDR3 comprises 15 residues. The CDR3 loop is CASSPSSGRGPPLHF. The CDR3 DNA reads TGTGCCAGCAGTCCATCCTCGGGCCGCGGGCCACCCCTCCACTTT.

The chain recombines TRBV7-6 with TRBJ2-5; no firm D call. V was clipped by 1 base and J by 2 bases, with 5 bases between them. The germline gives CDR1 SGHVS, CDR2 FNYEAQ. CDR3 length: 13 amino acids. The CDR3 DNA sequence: TGTGCCAGCAGCTTAGTCCTTCAAGAGACCCAGTACTTC. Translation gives CASSLVLQETQYF.

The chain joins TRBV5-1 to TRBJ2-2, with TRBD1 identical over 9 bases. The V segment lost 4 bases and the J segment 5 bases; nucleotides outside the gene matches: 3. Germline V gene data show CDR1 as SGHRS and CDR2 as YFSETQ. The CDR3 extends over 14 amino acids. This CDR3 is CASSTGTGTGELFF. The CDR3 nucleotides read TGCGCCAGCAGCACCGGGACAGGGACCGGGGAGCTGTTTTTT.

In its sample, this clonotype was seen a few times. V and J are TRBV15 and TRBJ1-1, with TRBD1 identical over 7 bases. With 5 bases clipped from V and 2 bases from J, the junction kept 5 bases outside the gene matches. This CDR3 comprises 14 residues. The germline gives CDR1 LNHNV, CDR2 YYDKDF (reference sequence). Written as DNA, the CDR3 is TGTGCCACCAGCGGTGGGACAGCAAACACTGAAGCTTTCTTT. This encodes CATSGGTANTEAFF.

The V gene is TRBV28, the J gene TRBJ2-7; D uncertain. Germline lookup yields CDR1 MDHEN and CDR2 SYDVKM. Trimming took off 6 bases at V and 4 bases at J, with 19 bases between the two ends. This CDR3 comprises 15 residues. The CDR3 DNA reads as TGTGCCAGCAGCCCCGCAGCCCATGTCTTTTACGAGCAGTACTTC. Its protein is CASSPAAHVFYEQYF.

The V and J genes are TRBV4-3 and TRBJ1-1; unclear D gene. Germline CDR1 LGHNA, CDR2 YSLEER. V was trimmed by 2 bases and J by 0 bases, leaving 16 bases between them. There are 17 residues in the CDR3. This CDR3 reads CASSQLGTPAMNTEAFF. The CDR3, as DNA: TGCGCCAGCAGCCAATTAGGAACGCCAGCGATGAACACTGAAGCTTTCTTT.

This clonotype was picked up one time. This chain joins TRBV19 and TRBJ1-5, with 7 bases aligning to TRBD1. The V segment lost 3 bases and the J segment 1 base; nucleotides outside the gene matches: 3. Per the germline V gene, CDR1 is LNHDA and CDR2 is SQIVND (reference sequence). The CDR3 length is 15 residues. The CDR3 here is CASSIGQASNQPQHF. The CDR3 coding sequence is TGTGCCAGTAGTATCGGACAGGCGAGCAATCAGCCCCAGCATTTT.

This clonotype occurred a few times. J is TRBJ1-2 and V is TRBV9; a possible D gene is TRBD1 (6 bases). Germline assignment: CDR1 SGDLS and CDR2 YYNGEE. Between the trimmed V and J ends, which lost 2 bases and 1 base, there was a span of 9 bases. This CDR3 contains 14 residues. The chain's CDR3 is CASSVTDSNYGYTF. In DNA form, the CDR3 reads TGTGCCAGCAGCGTGACGGACAGTAACTATGGCTACACCTTC.

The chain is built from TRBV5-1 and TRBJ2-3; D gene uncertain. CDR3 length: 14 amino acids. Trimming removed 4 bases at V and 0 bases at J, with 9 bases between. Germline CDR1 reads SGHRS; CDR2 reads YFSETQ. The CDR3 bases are TGCGCCAGCAGCGGCAGCTCTAGCACAGATACGCAGTATTTT. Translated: CASSGSSSTDTQYF.

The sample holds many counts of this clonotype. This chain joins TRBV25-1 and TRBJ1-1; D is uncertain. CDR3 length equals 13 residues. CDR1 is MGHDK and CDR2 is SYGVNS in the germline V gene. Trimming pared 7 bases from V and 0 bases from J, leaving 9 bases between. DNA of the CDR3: TGTGCCAGCAAAGGCCTGATGAACACTGAAGCTTTCTTT. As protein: CASKGLMNTEAFF.

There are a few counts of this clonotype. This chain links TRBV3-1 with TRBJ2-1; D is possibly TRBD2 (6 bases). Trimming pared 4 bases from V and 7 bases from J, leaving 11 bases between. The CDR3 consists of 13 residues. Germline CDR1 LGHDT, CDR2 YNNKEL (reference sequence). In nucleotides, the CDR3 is TGTGCCAGCAGCCCGGGACTTCCTAATGAGCAGTTCTTC. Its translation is CASSPGLPNEQFF.

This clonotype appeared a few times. CDR3 sequence reads: CASSTQPLLKNIQYF. As DNA, the CDR3 is TGTGCCAGCAGCACCCAACCCTTGCTAAAAAACATTCAGTACTTC. The chain recombines TRBV7-2 with TRBJ2-4; no clear D gene. CDR1 is SGHTA and CDR2 is FQGNSA in the germline V gene. V gave up 5 bases and J gave up 4 bases, with 15 bases separating them. This CDR3 is 15 amino acids long. The full variable domain, rest sourced from reference TRBV7-2 and TRBJ2-4, is GAGVSQSPSNKVTEKGKDVELRCDPISGHTALYWYRQSLGQGLEFLIYFQGNSAPDKSGLPSDRFSAERTGGSVSTLTIQRTQQEDSAVYLCASSTQPLLKNIQYFGAGTRLSVL.

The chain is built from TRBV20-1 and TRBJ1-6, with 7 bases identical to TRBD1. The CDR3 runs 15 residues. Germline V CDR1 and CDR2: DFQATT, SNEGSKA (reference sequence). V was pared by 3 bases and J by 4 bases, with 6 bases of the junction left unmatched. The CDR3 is CSARKGAVYNSPLHF. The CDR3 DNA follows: TGCAGTGCTAGGAAGGGGGCTGTATATAATTCACCCCTCCACTTT.

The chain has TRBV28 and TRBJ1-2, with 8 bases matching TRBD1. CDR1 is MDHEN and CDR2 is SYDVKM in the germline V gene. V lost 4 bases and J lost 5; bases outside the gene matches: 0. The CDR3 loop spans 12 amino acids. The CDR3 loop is CASSWTGYGYTF. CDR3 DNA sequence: TGTGCCAGCAGTTGGACAGGGTATGGCTACACCTTC.

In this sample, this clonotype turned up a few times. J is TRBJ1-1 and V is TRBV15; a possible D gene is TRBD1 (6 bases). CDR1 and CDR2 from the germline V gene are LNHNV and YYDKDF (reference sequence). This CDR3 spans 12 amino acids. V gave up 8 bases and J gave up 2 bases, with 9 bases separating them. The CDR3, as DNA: TGTGCCACCGATGGGGGCAACACTGAAGCTTTCTTT. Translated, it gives CATDGGNTEAFF.

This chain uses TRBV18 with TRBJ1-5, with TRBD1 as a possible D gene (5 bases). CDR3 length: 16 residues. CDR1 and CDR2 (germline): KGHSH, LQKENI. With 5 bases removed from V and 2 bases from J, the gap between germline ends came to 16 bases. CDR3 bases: TGTGCCAGCTCAGGCTTTTATTGGGGCGGCAATCAGCCCCAGCATTTT. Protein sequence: CASSGFYWGGNQPQHF. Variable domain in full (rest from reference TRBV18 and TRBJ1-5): NAGVMQNPRHLVRRRGQEARLRCSPMKGHSHVYWYRQLPEEGLKFMVYLQKENIIDESGMPKERFSAEFPKEGPSILRIQQVVRGDSAAYFCASSGFYWGGNQPQHFGDGTRLSIL.

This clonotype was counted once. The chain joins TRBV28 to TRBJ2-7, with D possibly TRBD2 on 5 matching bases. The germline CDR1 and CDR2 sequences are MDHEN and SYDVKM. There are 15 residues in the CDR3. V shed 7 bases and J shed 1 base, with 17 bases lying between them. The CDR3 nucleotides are TGTGCCAGCACCCAATCACCCGGGAAGTCCTACGAGCAGTACTTC. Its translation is CASTQSPGKSYEQYF. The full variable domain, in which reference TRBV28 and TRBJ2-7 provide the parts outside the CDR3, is DVKVTQSSRYLVKRTGEKVFLECVQDMDHENMFWYRQDPGLGLRLIYFSYDVKMKEKGDIPEGYSVSREKKERFSLILESASTNQTSMYLCASTQSPGKSYEQYFGPGTRLTVT.

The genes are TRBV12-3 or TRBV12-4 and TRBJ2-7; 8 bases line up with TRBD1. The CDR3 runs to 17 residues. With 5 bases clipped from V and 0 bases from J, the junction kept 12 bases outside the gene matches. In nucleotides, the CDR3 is TGTGCCAGCAGTCCACCTCGACAGGGGCGACTCTCCTACGAGCAGTACTTC. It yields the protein CASSPPRQGRLSYEQYF.

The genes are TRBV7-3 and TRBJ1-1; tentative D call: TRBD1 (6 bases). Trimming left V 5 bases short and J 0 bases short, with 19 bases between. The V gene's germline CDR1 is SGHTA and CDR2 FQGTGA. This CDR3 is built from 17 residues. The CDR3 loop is CASSPTARGAMNTEAFF. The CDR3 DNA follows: TGTGCCAGCAGCCCCACCGCTAGGGGGGCCATGAACACTGAAGCTTTCTTT.

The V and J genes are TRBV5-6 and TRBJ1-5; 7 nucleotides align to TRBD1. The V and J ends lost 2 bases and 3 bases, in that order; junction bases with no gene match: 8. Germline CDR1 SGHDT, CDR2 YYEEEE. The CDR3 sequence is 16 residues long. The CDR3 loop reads CASSLWTGHDNQPQHF. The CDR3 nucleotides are TGTGCCAGCAGCTTATGGACAGGACACGACAATCAGCCCCAGCATTTT.

CDR3 sequence (DNA): TGTGCCAGCAGTTTCACAGGAGAGCAGTACTTC. Translating gives CASSFTGEQYF. The chain links TRBV6-2 or TRBV6-3 to TRBJ2-7, with TRBD1 as a possible D gene (5 bases). Trimming took 4 bases from V and 7 from J, leaving 8 bases between them. The CDR3 sequence is 11 residues long. CDR1 is MNHEY, CDR2 SVGEGT, per germline.

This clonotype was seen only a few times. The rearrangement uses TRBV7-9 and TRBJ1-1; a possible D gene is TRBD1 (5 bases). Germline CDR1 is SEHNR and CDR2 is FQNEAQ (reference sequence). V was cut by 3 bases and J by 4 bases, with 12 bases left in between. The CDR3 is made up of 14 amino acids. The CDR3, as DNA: TGTGCCAGCAGCTTTACCAGGGCGGGCACTGAAGCTTTCTTT. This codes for CASSFTRAGTEAFF.

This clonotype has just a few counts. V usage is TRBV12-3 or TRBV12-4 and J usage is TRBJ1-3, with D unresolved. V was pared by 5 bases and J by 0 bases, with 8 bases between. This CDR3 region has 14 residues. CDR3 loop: CASSPTLSGNTIYF. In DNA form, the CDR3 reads TGTGCCAGCAGTCCGACTCTCTCTGGAAACACCATATATTTT.

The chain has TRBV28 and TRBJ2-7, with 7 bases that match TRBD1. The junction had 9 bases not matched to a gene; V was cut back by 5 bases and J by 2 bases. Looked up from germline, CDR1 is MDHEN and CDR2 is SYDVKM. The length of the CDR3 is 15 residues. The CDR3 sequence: CASSPRQGSPYEQYF. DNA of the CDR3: TGTGCCAGCAGTCCCCGACAGGGCAGTCCCTACGAGCAGTACTTC.

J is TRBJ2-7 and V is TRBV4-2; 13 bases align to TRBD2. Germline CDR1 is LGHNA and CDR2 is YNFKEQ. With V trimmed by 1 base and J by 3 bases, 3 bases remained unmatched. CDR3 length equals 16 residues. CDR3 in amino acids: CASSQAGTSGNYEQYF. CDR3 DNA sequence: TGTGCCAGCAGCCAAGCCGGGACTAGCGGGAACTACGAGCAGTACTTC.